This entry features one TCR beta chain sequence. Its antigen is as yet unknown. The length of the CDR3 is 15 residues. The V gene lost 5 bases and the J gene lost 6 bases, with 19 bases spanning the gap. Looked up from germline, CDR1 is SEHNR and CDR2 is FQNEAQ (reference sequence). The data derive from a study of cytomegalovirus exposure and HLA in healthy donors. Whole-study findings and limits: The productive fraction for most TCR beta V segments was about 90% or about 30% in an earlier analysis. The sole available immune exposure information was CMV serostatus. Later analysis demonstrated an association between a missense DCLRE1C variant and TCR beta V- and J-gene trimming.

PCR was performed using 60 Vbeta and 13 Jbeta primers. Sequencing used immunoSEQ multiplex PCR; TCRdb keeps in-frame clones, though not all of them. The data show about 120,000 clones, about three quarters seen once. The sequence was obtained from a woman in her twenties or thirties in good health and CMV-seropositive. This chain uses TRBV7-9 with TRBJ1-2; a possible D gene is TRBD1 (5 bases). The specimen sequenced was PBMCs. CDR3 DNA sequence: TGTGCCAGCAGCCCTCCGGGGGAGGGTTGGAATGGCTACACCTTC. Translation gives CASSPPGEGWNGYTF.